Below are 23 T cell receptor beta chains sequenced from a single sample in a study of shared T cell receptors in the human thymus. Profiling relied on immunoSEQ multiplex PCR, and the TCRdb table lists in-frame clones only, not all of them. The repertoire includes approximately 760,000 clones, approximately 85% of them detected once, and more than 0.008% sits in the top ten. These data are also associated with another study on human thymus T cells.

The sequenced sample was thymocytes. Receptors were obtained from a girl under three years old with a congenital heart defect.

The CDR3: CASSPLRGLLGPLHF. CDR3 coding DNA: TGTGCCAGCAGCCCCCTCAGGGGGCTCTTAGGACCCCTCCACTTT. The genes are TRBV7-2 and TRBJ1-6, with TRBD1 matching 8 bases. Trimming cost V 5 bases and J 12 bases; bases outside gene matches: 12. Germline CDR1 and CDR2: SGHTA and FQGNSA. This CDR3 comprises 15 residues.

V gene TRBV10-1 combines with J gene TRBJ2-1; D perhaps matches TRBD1 (6 bases). This CDR3 comprises 12 residues. The V and J ends lost 7 bases and 8 bases respectively, with 12 bases between them. CDR1 and CDR2 (germline): WNHNN, SYGVQD (reference sequence). The CDR3 reads CASNQQGYEQFF. The DNA of the CDR3 is TGCGCCAGCAACCAACAGGGATATGAGCAGTTCTTC.

The chain uses TRBV6-5 and TRBJ1-4; no clear D. Germline assignment: CDR1 MNHEY and CDR2 SVGAGI. The CDR3 spans 12 residues. The V end was cut by 7 bases, the J end by 6 bases, with 9 bases between. The CDR3 nucleotides are TGTGCCAGCACGGGTGTAGATGAAAAACTGTTTTTT. Protein: CASTGVDEKLFF.

The chain is built from TRBV9 and TRBJ1-3, with D possibly matching TRBD1 (5 bases). Trimming cost V 0 bases and J 3 bases, with 13 bases left between them. This CDR3 region has 16 residues. Germline V gene lookup returns CDR1 SGDLS and CDR2 YYNGEE. The CDR3 bases are TGTGCCAGCAGCGTAGAGAGTAGGGGAGGTGGAAACACCATATATTTT. Its translation: CASSVESRGGGNTIYF.

The chain joins TRBV2 to TRBJ1-1; 8 bases fit TRBD1. V shed 6 bases, J shed 7 bases, and the junction held 7 bases outside the gene matches. Per germline, CDR1 SNHLY and CDR2 FYNNEI. This CDR3 is 13 amino acids long. The CDR3: CASRVGQDYEAFF. The CDR3 bases are TGTGCCAGCAGGGTGGGACAGGATTATGAAGCTTTCTTT.

Points on this clone: The same CDR3 is also encoded by other DNA sequences in this sample. The chain joins TRBV5-6 to TRBJ2-7; perhaps TRBD1 as D (7 bases). V dropped 0 bases and J dropped 3 bases, with 10 bases sitting between them. This CDR3 is built from 14 residues. CDR1 SGHDT and CDR2 YYEEEE come from the germline V gene. CDR3 sequence: CASSLGQGGYEQYF. The CDR3 nucleotides read TGTGCCAGCAGCTTGGGGCAGGGGGGCTACGAGCAGTACTTC.

J is TRBJ1-3 and V is TRBV4-3, with a tentative D call TRBD1 (6 bases). The CDR3 totals 18 residues. Germline values: CDR1 LGHNA, CDR2 YSLEER. Trimming took 0 bases from V and 3 from J, leaving 18 bases between them. The CDR3 DNA sequence: TGCGCCAGCAGCCAAGAAATCCGTCCAGGGGAGTATGGAAACACCATATATTTT. Translating gives CASSQEIRPGEYGNTIYF.

The chain uses TRBV25-1 and TRBJ1-1; D is ambiguous. The CDR3 is 17 amino acids. The V and J ends lost 4 bases and 3 bases respectively, with 21 bases between them. Germline CDR1 is MGHDK and CDR2 is SYGVNS. The DNA for the CDR3 is TGTGCCAGCAGTGCCTACCGGAGGAGGGATGGCCACACTGAAGCTTTCTTT. Protein sequence: CASSAYRRRDGHTEAFF.

V is TRBV6-1 and J is TRBJ2-5; D ambiguous. The germline gives CDR1 MNHNS, CDR2 SASEGT. V was clipped by 4 bases and J by 2 bases, with 17 bases between them. This CDR3 region has 16 residues. CDR3 bases: TGTGCCAGCAGTGGTTATATGGCGGTTCGACAAGAGACCCAGTACTTC. It is translated as CASSGYMAVRQETQYF.

This clone has just one count. V gene TRBV7-6 combines with J gene TRBJ1-1, with no clear D. Per germline, CDR1 SGHVS and CDR2 FNYEAQ. V dropped 5 bases and J dropped 6 bases, with 13 bases sitting between them. The CDR3 is made up of 13 amino acids. In DNA, the CDR3 is TGTGCCAGCAGCCCAGCCGCAGGCCCTGAAGCTTTCTTT. It specifies CASSPAAGPEAFF.

The CDR3 DNA is TGTGCCAGCAGCCCCTGGCGGGGGGCGGGTAGCAATCAGCCCCAGCATTTT. Translated: CASSPWRGAGSNQPQHF. This chain joins TRBV7-2 and TRBJ1-5; tentative D call: TRBD1 (6 bases). V lost 5 bases and J lost 0, with 17 bases in between. CDR3 length equals 17 residues. Germline V CDR1 and CDR2: SGHTA, FQGNSA.

The CDR3 region has the DNA TGTGCCAGCAGCTTAAACCGACAGGGGGCGGGCACTGAAGCTTTCTTT. Translated, it gives CASSLNRQGAGTEAFF. The V call is TRBV11-2, the J call TRBJ1-1, with TRBD1 matching 10 bases. Germline loops: CDR1 SGHAT, CDR2 FQNNGV. Trimming cost V 2 bases and J 4 bases; bases outside gene matches: 7. The CDR3 has 16 amino acids.

This chain connects TRBV15 to TRBJ1-2; 7 positions agree with TRBD1. J lost 3 bases, V lost 5 bases, and 15 bases had no gene match. The CDR3 loop spans 17 amino acids. Germline-derived CDR1 and CDR2 are LNHNV and YYDKDF (reference sequence). Written as DNA, the CDR3 is TGTGCCACCAGCCCGAACCCCGACAGGGACGGGGACTATGGCTACACCTTC. Protein sequence: CATSPNPDRDGDYGYTF.

The chain combines TRBV12-5 with TRBJ2-2; 11 bases are shared with TRBD2. Unmatched junction bases numbered 8, after V lost 1 base and J lost 4 bases. The germline gives CDR1 LGHNT, CDR2 FRNRAP. The CDR3 runs 18 residues. The CDR3 sequence is CASGLDVAGGTSTGELFF. The CDR3 DNA sequence: TGTGCTAGTGGTTTGGATGTAGCGGGGGGGACTAGCACCGGGGAGCTGTTTTTT.

The gene calls are TRBV19 and TRBJ2-2, with 8 bases identical to TRBD1. V dropped 9 bases and J dropped 1; count of bases not matched to a gene: 1. This CDR3 has 13 amino acids. CDR1 and CDR2 (germline): LNHDA, SQIVND (reference sequence). The CDR3 sequence is CASDRGNTGELFF. CDR3 DNA sequence: TGTGCCAGCGACAGGGGGAACACCGGGGAGCTGTTTTTT.

This chain joins TRBV5-6 and TRBJ1-5, with D maybe TRBD1 (6 bases). Germline V lookup: CDR1 SGHDT, CDR2 YYEEEE. V was clipped by 4 bases and J by 5 bases, with 22 bases between them. The CDR3 loop spans 17 amino acids. In DNA form, the CDR3 reads TGTGCCAGCAGCCCAAATGCCAGGGGACCATTTTATCAGCCCCAGCATTTT. Its translation: CASSPNARGPFYQPQHF.

This chain links TRBV6-6 with TRBJ1-1, with D maybe TRBD1 (5 bases). The germline V and J ends were trimmed by 2 bases and 10 bases, with 14 bases remaining between them. Germline V gene sequence: CDR1 MNHNY, CDR2 SVGAGI (reference sequence). The CDR3 has 13 residues. The CDR3 bases are TGTGCCAGCAGTTACGGGGGGATCCGAAGAGCTTTCTTT. Translation gives CASSYGGIRRAFF.

The gene calls are TRBV11-2 and TRBJ1-2, with 8 bases matching TRBD1. Germline assignment: CDR1 SGHAT and CDR2 FQNNGV. V dropped 2 bases and J dropped 6; count of bases not matched to a gene: 8. The CDR3 runs 15 residues. In nucleotides, the CDR3 is TGTGCCAGCAGCTTATTTTCCAGACAGGGGCATGGCTACACCTTC. As protein: CASSLFSRQGHGYTF.

V usage is TRBV5-4 and J usage is TRBJ1-2; D is possibly TRBD1 (6 bases). Trimming removed 3 bases at V and 4 bases at J, with 19 bases between. Germline CDR1 is SGHNT and CDR2 is YYREEE (reference sequence). CDR3 length: 16 amino acids. In DNA form, the CDR3 reads TGTGCCAGCAGCTACTCACAGGGTGGAGGTATCTATGGCTACACCTTC. It yields the protein CASSYSQGGGIYGYTF.

A few counts support this clone. This chain uses TRBV7-2 with TRBJ1-5, with D possibly matching TRBD1 (6 bases). CDR3 length equals 18 residues. Trimming cost V 5 bases and J 5 bases, with 25 bases left between them. Per the germline V gene, CDR1 is SGHTA and CDR2 is FQGNSA. Here the CDR3 DNA reads TGTGCCAGCAGCCCTACTCCAGTTGACAGGAAATTAGATCAGCCCCAGCATTTT. Protein sequence: CASSPTPVDRKLDQPQHF.

The CDR3 spells CASSEFTGDNQPQHF. CDR3 DNA: TGTGCCAGCAGTGAATTTACAGGGGACAATCAGCCCCAGCATTTT. The J gene is TRBJ1-5, the V gene TRBV25-1, with 7 bases fitting TRBD1. From germline, CDR1 is MGHDK and CDR2 SYGVNS. CDR3 length: 15 amino acids. Losses at the gene ends were 1 base for V and 3 bases for J; bases not matched to a gene: 3.

In the case of this clone: Other nucleotide sequences in the sample specify the same CDR3. J is TRBJ1-6 and V is TRBV4-1, with D unclear. There are 19 residues in the CDR3. The germline CDR1 and CDR2 sequences are MGHRA and YSYEKL. Trimming left V 4 bases short and J 6 bases short, with 25 bases between. The CDR3 DNA follows: TGCGCCAGCAGCCCCGTTGGCAGCCGTGGGCAGCTTTGTAATTCACCCCTCCACTTT. Protein: CASSPVGSRGQLCNSPLHF.

The chain combines TRBV25-1 with TRBJ1-5, with D perhaps matching TRBD1 (5 bases). Germline V lookup: CDR1 MGHDK, CDR2 SYGVNS. The CDR3 extends over 13 amino acids. Deletions cut 5 bases from V and 7 bases from J, with 12 bases between. CDR3 in amino acids: CASSKKTGQPQHF. CDR3 coding DNA: TGTGCCAGCAGTAAAAAAACAGGCCAGCCCCAGCATTTT.